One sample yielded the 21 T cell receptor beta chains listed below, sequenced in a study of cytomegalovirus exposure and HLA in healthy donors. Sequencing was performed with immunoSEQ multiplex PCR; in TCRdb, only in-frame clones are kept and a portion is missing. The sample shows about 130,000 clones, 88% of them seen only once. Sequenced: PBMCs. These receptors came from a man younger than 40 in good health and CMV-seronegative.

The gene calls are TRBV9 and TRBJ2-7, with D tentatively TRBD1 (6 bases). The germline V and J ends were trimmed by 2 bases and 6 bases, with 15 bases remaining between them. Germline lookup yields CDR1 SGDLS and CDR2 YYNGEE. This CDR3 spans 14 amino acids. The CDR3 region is CASSVRTEASEQYF. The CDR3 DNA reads TGTGCCAGCAGCGTCCGGACAGAGGCGTCCGAGCAGTACTTC.

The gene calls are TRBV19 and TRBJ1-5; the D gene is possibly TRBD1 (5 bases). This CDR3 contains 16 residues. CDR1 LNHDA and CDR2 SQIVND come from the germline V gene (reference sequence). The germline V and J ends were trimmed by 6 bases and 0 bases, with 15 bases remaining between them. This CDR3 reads CASSLDTGDSNQPQHF. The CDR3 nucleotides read TGTGCCAGTAGCCTCGATACGGGGGATAGCAATCAGCCCCAGCATTTT. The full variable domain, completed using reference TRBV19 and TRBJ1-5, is DGGITQSPKYLFRKEGQNVTLSCEQNLNHDAMYWYRQDPGQGLRLIYYSQIVNDFQKGDIAEGYSVSREKKESFPLTVTSAQKNPTAFYLCASSLDTGDSNQPQHFGDGTRLSIL.

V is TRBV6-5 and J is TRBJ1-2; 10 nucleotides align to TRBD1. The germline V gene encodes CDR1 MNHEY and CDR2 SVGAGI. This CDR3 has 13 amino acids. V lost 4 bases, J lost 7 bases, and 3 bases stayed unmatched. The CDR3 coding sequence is TGTGCCAGCAGTTCAGACAGGGGGCTTGGCTACACCTTC. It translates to CASSSDRGLGYTF.

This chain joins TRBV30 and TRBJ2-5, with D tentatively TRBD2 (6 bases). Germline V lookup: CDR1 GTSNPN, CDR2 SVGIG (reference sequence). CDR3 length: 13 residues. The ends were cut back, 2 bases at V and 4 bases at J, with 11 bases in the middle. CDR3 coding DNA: TGTGCCTGGAGTCGGTCCGGGGGAGAGACCCAGTACTTC. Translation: CAWSRSGGETQYF.

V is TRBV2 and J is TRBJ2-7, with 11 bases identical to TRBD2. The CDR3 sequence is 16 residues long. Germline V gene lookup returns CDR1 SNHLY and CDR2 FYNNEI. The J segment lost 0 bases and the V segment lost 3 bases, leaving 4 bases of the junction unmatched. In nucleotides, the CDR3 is TGTGCCAGCAGTGATCCCCTAGCGGGAGGCTCCTACGAGCAGTACTTC. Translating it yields CASSDPLAGGSYEQYF.

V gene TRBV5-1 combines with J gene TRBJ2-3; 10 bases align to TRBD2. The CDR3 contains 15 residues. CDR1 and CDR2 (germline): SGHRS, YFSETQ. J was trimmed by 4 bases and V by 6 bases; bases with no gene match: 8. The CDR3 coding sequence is TGCGCCAGCACCCGGCTAGCGGGAGTTGCAGATACGCAGTATTTT. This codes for CASTRLAGVADTQYF.

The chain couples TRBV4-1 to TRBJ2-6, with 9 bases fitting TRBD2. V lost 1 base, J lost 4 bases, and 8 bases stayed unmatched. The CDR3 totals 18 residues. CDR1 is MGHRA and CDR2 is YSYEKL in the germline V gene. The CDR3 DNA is TGCGCCAGCAGCCAAGCTGCGGGAGGGCCGTACGGGGCCAACGTCCTGACTTTC. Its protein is CASSQAAGGPYGANVLTF.

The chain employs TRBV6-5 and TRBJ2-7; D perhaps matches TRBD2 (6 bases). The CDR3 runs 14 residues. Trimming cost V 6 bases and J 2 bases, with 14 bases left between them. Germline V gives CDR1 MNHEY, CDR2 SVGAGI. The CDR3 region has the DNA TGTGCCAGCAGAAGTCTAGCGTACACCTACGAGCAGTACTTC. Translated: CASRSLAYTYEQYF.

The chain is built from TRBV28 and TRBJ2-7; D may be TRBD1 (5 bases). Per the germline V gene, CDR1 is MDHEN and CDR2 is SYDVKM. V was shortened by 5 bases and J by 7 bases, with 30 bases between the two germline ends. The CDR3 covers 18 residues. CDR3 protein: CASSPIRLGQVGSAEQYF. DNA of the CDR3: TGTGCCAGCAGTCCAATTAGGTTAGGACAAGTGGGATCGGCGGAGCAGTACTTC.

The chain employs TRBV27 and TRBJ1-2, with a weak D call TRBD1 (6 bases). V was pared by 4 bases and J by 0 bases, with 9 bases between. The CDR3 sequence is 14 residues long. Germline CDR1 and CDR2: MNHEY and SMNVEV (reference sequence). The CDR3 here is CASSSDRANYGYTF. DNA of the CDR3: TGTGCCAGCAGTTCGGACAGAGCTAACTATGGCTACACCTTC.

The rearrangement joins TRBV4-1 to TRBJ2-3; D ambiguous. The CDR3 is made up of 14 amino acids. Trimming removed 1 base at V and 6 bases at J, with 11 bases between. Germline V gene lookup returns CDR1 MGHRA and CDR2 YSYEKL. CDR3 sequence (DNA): TGCGCCAGCAGCCAAGCATTCCTTCGGGATACGCAGTATTTT. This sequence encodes CASSQAFLRDTQYF.

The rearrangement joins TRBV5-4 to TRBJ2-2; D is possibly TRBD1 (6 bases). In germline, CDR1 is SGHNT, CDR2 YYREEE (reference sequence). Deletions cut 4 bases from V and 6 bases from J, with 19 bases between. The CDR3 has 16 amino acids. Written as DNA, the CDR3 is TGTGCCAGCAGCCCCTGGGCAGGGGAAGTCGCCGGGGAGCTGTTTTTT. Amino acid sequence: CASSPWAGEVAGELFF.

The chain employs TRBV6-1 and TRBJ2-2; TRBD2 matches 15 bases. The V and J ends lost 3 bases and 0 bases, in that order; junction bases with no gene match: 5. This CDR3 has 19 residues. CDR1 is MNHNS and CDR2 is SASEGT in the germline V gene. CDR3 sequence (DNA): TGTGCCAGCAGTGACCCCCGGACTAGCGGGAGGGCGAACACCGGGGAGCTGTTTTTT. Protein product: CASSDPRTSGRANTGELFF.

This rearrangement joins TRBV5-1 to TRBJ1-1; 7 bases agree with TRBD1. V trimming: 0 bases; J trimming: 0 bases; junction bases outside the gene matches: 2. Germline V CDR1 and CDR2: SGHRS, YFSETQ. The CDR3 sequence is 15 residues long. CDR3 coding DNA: TGCGCCAGCAGCTTGGAGGGGGCTATGAACACTGAAGCTTTCTTT. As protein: CASSLEGAMNTEAFF.

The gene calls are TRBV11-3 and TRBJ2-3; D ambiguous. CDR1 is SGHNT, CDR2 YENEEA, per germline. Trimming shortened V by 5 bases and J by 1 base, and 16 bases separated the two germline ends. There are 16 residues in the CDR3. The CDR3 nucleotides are TGTGCCAGCAGCCCCACAATCGACGGAGGCACAGATACGCAGTATTTT. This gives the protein CASSPTIDGGTDTQYF.

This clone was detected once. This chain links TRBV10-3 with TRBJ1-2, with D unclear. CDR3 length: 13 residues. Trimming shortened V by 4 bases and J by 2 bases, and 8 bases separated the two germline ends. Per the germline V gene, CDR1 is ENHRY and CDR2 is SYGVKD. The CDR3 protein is CAISARFNYGYTF. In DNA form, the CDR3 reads TGTGCCATCAGTGCCCGTTTCAACTATGGCTACACCTTC.

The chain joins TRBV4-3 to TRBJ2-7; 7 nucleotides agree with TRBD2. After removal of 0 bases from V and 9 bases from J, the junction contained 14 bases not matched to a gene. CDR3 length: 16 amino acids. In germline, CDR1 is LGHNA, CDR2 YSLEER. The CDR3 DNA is TGCGCCAGCAGCCAAGATCCGACTAGCCCGCTGGGGGGGCAGTACTTC. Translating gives CASSQDPTSPLGGQYF.

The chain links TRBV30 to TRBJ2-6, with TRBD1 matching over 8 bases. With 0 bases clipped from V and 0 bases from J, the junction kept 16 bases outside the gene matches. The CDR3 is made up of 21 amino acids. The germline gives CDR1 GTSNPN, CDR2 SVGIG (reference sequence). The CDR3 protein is CAWSVEYILRQGISGANVLTF. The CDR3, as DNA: TGTGCCTGGAGTGTTGAATATATCTTGAGACAGGGGATCTCTGGGGCCAACGTCCTGACTTTC.

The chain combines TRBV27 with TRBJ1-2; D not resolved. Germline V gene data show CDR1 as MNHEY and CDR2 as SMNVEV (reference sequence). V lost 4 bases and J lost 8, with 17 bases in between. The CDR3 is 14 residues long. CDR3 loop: CASSSPRVGLGYTF. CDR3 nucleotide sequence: TGTGCCAGCAGTTCCCCTCGGGTAGGTCTCGGCTACACCTTC.

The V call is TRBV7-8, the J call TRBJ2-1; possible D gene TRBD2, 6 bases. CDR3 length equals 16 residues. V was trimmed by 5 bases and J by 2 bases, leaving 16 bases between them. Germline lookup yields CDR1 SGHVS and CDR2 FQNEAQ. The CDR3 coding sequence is TGTGCCAGCAGCCCGAATAGCGGACTAACCTACAATGAGCAGTTCTTC. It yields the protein CASSPNSGLTYNEQFF.

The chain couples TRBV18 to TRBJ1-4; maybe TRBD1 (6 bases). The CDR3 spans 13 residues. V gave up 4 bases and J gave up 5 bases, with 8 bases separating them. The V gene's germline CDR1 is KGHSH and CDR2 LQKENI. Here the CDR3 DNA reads TGTGCCAGCTCACGTACAGGGAATGAAAAACTGTTTTTT. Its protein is CASSRTGNEKLFF.